This T cell receptor (beta chain) originates from a study of blood T cell repertoires in COVID-19. TCRdb keeps only in-frame clones here, not all; method: immunoSEQ multiplex PCR. The table lists 150,000 or so clones, 87% of them singletons, with about 6% in the top ten. The V gene lost 5 bases and the J gene lost 6 bases, with 8 bases spanning the gap. The CDR3 extends over 11 amino acids. Germline V gene lookup returns CDR1 SGHTA and CDR2 FQGNSA. This clonotype originated in an elderly man with acute or convalescent COVID-19. V usage is TRBV7-2 and J usage is TRBJ2-7, with no clear D. Sequencing was carried out using peripheral blood. The CDR3 is CASSPSLEQYF. The CDR3 DNA sequence: TGTGCCAGCAGCCCCAGTCTCGAGCAGTACTTC. Looking up the rest from reference TRBV7-2 and TRBJ2-7 gives the full variable domain: GAGVSQSPSNKVTEKGKDVELRCDPISGHTALYWYRQSLGQGLEFLIYFQGNSAPDKSGLPSDRFSAERTGGSVSTLTIQRTQQEDSAVYLCASSPSLEQYFGPGTRLTVT.